This T cell receptor beta chain was captured by sequencing in a study of CD8+CD57+ T cells in acquired aplastic anemia listed by TCRdb under 2018. About the investigation overall: CD8+CD57+ expansion was defined as a frequency above the mean frequency observed in healthy subjects. What the study reported, not specific to this receptor: In patients, diversity was lower in CD8+CD57+ cells than in the total CD4+ and CD8+ cell pools. CD8+ Simpson's diversity did not differ significantly between patients and healthy controls (P=0.060). Although twenty-nine CD8+ CDR3 sequences were shared by patients and controls, these sequences appeared highly expressed in patients and within the immunodominant clones of patients.

Regarding this clonotype: Its antigen specificity is not known. The input lacks base qualities; no much larger clone sits a single base away.

Patients chosen for sequencing had shown expansion of CD8+CD57+ cells by flow cytometry. CD8+CD57+ effector memory cells were additionally sequenced from about 15% of the 12 patients in whom enough cells were available. Every patient had severe acquired aplastic anemia, diagnosed using the International Study of Aplastic Anemia and Agranulocytosis and Camitta criteria. No therapy had been received by the patients at the time of blood sampling. CD8+CD57+ cells were bead-enriched, yielding a mean of 1.6 ug of DNA. In this study, sorted CD4+ and CD8+ T cells from the blood of healthy subjects and of severe aplastic anemia patients had their TCR repertoires deep-sequenced. In the USA, patient enrollment took place under clinicaltrials.gov protocols 00001620, 01623167, 00001397, 00071045, 00081523 and 00961064. Ficoll-Paque density gradient centrifugation was used to isolate peripheral blood mononuclear cells.

Profiling of TCR beta VDJ combinations and CDR3 sequences used genomic DNA as the template. TCR repertoire sequencing was run on an Illumina HiSeq 2000. As for how the authors treated the data: Repertoire assessment relied on Simpson's diversity index, CDR3 size and DJ length profiles, and TRBV/TRBJ rearrangement plots. Whichever DNA sequence was most abundant in the deep sequencing data was defined as the immunodominant clone. CDR3 amino acid sequences were screened for sharing across subjects and were compared with published repertoires and the VDJdb database. Using fastp at Q25 and MiXCR, TCRdb reprocessed the public reads and kept productive beta chains. Identical CDR3 proteins give one entry, which carries the most common genes and DNA. These V and J calls are TCRdb output, not the study's own analysis. For this sample the table gives 15,000 to 20,000 distinct CDR3 sequences, of which 37% were detected only once. Jointly, the top ten make up approximately 86% of the sample.

Clipping removes 4 bases from V and 1 base from J, with 11 as the unmatched junction base count. The germline V gene supplies CDR1 KGHDR and CDR2 SFDVKD. There are 18 amino acids in the CDR3, from cysteine to phenylalanine inclusive. Left in the record is the CDR3 DNA by itself, 54 bases read in frame from the first base. The TCR sequence derives from a human donor with aplastic anemia. The V and J segments used are TRBV24-1 and TRBJ2-3; a stretch of 9 junction bases matches TRBD1. Sequences were obtained from CD8+CD57+ T cells sorted from PBMCs. The intended sense of this specimen's cell subset or site label: bead-enriched CD8+CD57+ effector memory T cells from SAA patients. The sequenced DNA: TGTGCCACCAGTGACCCTCGGACAGGGGTTTTTGGCACAGATACGCAGTATTTT. This sequence encodes CATSDPRTGVFGTDTQYF.